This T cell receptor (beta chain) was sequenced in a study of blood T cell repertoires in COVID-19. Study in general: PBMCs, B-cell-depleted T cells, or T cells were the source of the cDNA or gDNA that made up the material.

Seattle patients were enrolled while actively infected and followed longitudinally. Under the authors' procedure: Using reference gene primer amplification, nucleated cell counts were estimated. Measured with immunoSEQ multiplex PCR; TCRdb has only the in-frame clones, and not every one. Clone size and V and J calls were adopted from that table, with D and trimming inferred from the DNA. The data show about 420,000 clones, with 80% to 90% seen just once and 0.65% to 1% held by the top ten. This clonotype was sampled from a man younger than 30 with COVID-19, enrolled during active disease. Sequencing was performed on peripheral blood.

CDR3 nucleotides: TGTGCCAGCAGCGTAACAGCGGGAGTGGAGGAGCAGTTCTTC. Amino acids: CASSVTAGVEEQFF. The chain joins TRBV9 to TRBJ2-1, with 8 bases aligning to TRBD2. The V gene end was trimmed by 1 base and the J gene end by 10 bases; junction bases not matched to a gene: 7. This CDR3 region has 14 residues. Germline-derived CDR1 and CDR2 are SGDLS and YYNGEE.